This T cell receptor (beta chain) came from a study of cytomegalovirus exposure and HLA in healthy donors. Study-level results: Presence/absence analyses rested on an assumption that sequencing depth was roughly uniform across donors.

Comment on this clone: Its antigen is not known.

This PCR relied on a set of 60 Vbeta primers and 13 Jbeta primers. Assay: immunoSEQ multiplex PCR; the TCRdb copy retains only in-frame clones and omits some. This sample's clone table lists about 140,000 clones. What was sequenced was PBMCs. The source of this sequence is a man in his forties or fifties in good health and CMV-seronegative.

As DNA, the CDR3 is TGCAGCGTCGAACCTCGGGGGGACACTGAAGCTTTCTTT. It codes for CSVEPRGDTEAFF. The rearrangement links TRBV29-1 to TRBJ1-1; maybe TRBD1 (5 bases). V lost 6 bases and J 3 bases, leaving 14 bases between the germline ends. The CDR3 totals 13 residues. The V gene's germline CDR1 is SQVTM and CDR2 ANQGSEA.